The sequence of this T cell receptor beta chain was determined in a study of CD8+CD57+ T cells in acquired aplastic anemia. Whole-study results and caveats: Comparison of patients with controls identified twenty-nine shared CD8+ CDR3 sequences.

Profiling that covered TCR beta VDJ and CDR3 relied on genomic DNA as its template. MiXCR, applied by TCRdb to the reads, yields one record per CDR3 protein. The sample lists some 150,000 distinct CDR3 sequences; over 70% were seen once. Notes on this clonotype: Its matching antigen is unknown.

The CDR3 totals 10 residues. V lost 5 bases and J lost 5, with 4 bases in between. Germline lookup yields CDR1 SQVTM and CDR2 ANQGSEA. The sequenced patients had an expansion of CD8+CD57+ cells seen by flow cytometry. V usage is TRBV29-1 and J usage is TRBJ2-1, with unresolved D. The clonotype comes from a human donor with aplastic anemia. The material sequenced was sorted CD4+, CD8+, or CD8+CD57+ T cells (not recorded which) from PBMCs. The CDR3 sequence: CSVQHNEQFF. The CDR3 DNA sequence: TGCAGCGTTCAACACAATGAGCAGTTCTTC.